The TCR beta chain described here comes from a study of blood T cell repertoires in COVID-19. Only in-frame clones appear in the TCRdb table, and some are missing; sequencing was by immunoSEQ multiplex PCR. This sample yields around 95,000 clones, of which roughly 84% are seen a single time; roughly 7.3% belongs to the top ten. V was clipped by 4 bases and J by 4 bases; unmatched bases: 6. Germline V gene lookup returns CDR1 MGHDK and CDR2 SYGVNS. This CDR3 spans 14 amino acids. This clone was observed once. This clonotype was sampled from a young man in a cohort sampled during active COVID-19. Sequenced input: peripheral blood. V gene TRBV25-1 combines with J gene TRBJ2-7; 8 positions agree with TRBD2. CDR3 region: CASSGTGGLYEQYF. The CDR3 bases are TGTGCCAGCAGTGGGACGGGGGGGCTTTACGAGCAGTACTTC.